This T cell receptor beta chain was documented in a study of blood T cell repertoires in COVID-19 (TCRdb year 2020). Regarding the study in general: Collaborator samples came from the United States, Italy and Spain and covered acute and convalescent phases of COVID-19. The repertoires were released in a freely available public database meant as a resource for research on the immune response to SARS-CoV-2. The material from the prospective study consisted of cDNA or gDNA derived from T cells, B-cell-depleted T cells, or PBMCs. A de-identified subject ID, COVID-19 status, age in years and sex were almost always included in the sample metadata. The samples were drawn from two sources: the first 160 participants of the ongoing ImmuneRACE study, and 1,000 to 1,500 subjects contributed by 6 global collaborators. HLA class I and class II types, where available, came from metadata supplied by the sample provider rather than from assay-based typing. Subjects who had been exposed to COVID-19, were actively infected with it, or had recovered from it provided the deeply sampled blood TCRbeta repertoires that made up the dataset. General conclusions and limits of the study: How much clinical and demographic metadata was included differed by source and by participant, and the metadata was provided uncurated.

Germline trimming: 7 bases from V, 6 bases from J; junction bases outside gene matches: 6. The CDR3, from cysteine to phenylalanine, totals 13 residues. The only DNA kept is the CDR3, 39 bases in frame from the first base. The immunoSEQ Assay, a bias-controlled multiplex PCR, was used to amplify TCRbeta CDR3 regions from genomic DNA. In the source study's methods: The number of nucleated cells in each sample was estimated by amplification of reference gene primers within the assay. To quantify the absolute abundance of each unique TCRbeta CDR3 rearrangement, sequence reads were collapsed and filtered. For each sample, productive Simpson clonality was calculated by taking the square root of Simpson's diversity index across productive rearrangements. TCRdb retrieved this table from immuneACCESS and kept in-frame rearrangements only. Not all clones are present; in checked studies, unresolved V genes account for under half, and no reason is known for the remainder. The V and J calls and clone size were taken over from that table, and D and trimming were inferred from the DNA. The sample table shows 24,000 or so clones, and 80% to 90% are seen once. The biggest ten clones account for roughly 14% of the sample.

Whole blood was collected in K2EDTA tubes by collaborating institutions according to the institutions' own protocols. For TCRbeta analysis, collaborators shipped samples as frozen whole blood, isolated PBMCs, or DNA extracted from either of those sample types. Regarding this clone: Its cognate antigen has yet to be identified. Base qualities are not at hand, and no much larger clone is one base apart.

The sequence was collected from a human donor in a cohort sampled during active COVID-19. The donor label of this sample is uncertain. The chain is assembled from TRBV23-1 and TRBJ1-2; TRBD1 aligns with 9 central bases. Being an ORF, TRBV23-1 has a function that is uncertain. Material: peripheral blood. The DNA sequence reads TGCGCCAGCAAACCGGGACAGGGTGATGGCTACACCTTC. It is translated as CASKPGQGDGYTF.